These 24 T cell receptor beta chains came from one sample sequenced in a study of blood T cells in healthy people across ages. Primed by a sample-barcoded 5' primer and a J-beta primer mix, a second PCR proceeded for 7 to 11 cycles. Each CDR3 protein is one row after TCRdb ran MiXCR on the 5' RACE reads. The sample holds 750,000 to 950,000 distinct CDR3 sequences; 20% to 30% are singletons and the top ten take around 2.9%. These data also featured in a second study, about T cells of mothers and their children.

The sample consisted of blood. The source of these receptors is a boy aged 5-17 years in good health.

The CDR3 nucleotides are TGCAGTGCTAGTGGGCCATTGACGATCCAAGAGACCCAGTACTTC. Amino acid sequence: CSASGPLTIQETQYF. The gene calls are TRBV20-1 and TRBJ2-5, with D hard to call. The CDR3 sequence is 15 residues long. V lost 3 bases and J 1 base, leaving 15 bases between the germline ends. Germline V lookup: CDR1 DFQATT, CDR2 SNEGSKA (reference sequence).

This clonotype was counted only a few times. The chain joins TRBV29-1 to TRBJ1-2; D gene uncertain. V lost 3 bases and J 8 bases, leaving 19 bases between the germline ends. The germline CDR1 and CDR2 sequences are SQVTM and ANQGSEA. The CDR3 contains 14 residues. In nucleotides, the CDR3 is TGCAGCGTTGACCTCATTTCCTTACGAGACGGCTACACCTTC. Amino acid sequence: CSVDLISLRDGYTF.

V is TRBV28 and J is TRBJ2-1; 8 bases are shared with TRBD2. J was trimmed by 7 bases and V by 8 bases; bases with no gene match: 13. In germline, CDR1 is MDHEN, CDR2 SYDVKM. This CDR3 region has 15 residues. CDR3 coding DNA: TGTGCCAGCCTTATAGGTGGTAGCGGGGTAAATGAGCAGTTCTTC. It yields the protein CASLIGGSGVNEQFF.

The sample holds a few counts of this clonotype. The chain carries TRBV20-1 and TRBJ2-7, with a tentative D call TRBD2 (7 bases). This CDR3 spans 14 amino acids. The germline V gene has CDR1 DFQATT and CDR2 SNEGSKA (reference sequence). V lost 6 bases and J 2 bases, leaving 17 bases between the germline ends. For the CDR3, the DNA is TGCAGTGCAGAGGGGGGGCCCTTCCCCTACGAGCAGTACTTC. Encoded protein: CSAEGGPFPYEQYF.

V gene TRBV18 combines with J gene TRBJ1-4; no clear D. Germline assignment: CDR1 KGHSH and CDR2 LQKENI. Trimming stripped 10 bases from V and 8 bases from J, with 20 bases between. The CDR3 consists of 14 residues. The CDR3 is CATQLGLSGEKLFF. The CDR3 bases are TGTGCCACGCAACTTGGACTTTCTGGGGAAAAACTGTTTTTT.

This clonotype was picked up a small number of times. This chain links TRBV7-9 with TRBJ1-4, with 7 bases lining up with TRBD1. This CDR3 region has 17 residues. The V segment lost 6 bases and the J segment 8 bases; nucleotides outside the gene matches: 18. CDR1 and CDR2 (germline): SEHNR, FQNEAQ (reference sequence). The CDR3 DNA is TGTGCCAGCAGTATTTCGGGACAGCATAAATTCCGGGAAAAACTGTTTTTT. This translates into CASSISGQHKFREKLFF.

The rearrangement links TRBV14 to TRBJ1-2; D is uncertain. V lost 1 base to trimming and J lost 4 bases, with 7 bases between them. The CDR3 runs to 13 residues. Germline V gene sequence: CDR1 SGHDN, CDR2 FVKESK. CDR3 amino acids: CASSQVNGYGYTF. CDR3 sequence (DNA): TGTGCCAGCAGCCAAGTCAACGGCTATGGCTACACCTTC.

This chain uses TRBV25-1 with TRBJ2-5; D is unclear. V was cut by 3 bases and J by 2 bases, with 13 bases left in between. Per germline, CDR1 MGHDK and CDR2 SYGVNS. This CDR3 has 15 residues. This CDR3 reads CASSDIGRFQETQYF. The CDR3 DNA follows: TGTGCCAGCAGTGATATAGGCCGGTTTCAAGAGACCCAGTACTTC.

This clonotype was detected only a few times. The chain recombines TRBV29-1 with TRBJ2-7; 8 bases align to TRBD1. From germline, CDR1 is SQVTM and CDR2 ANQGSEA. Trimming at V came to 3 bases and at J to 5 bases, leaving 3 bases not matched to a gene. The CDR3 is 12 residues long. CDR3 nucleotide sequence: TGCAGCGTTGATAGGACAGGGAACGAGCAGTACTTC. It yields the protein CSVDRTGNEQYF.

The J gene is TRBJ2-5, the V gene TRBV9, with no clear D. This CDR3 comprises 15 residues. Trimming shortened V by 0 bases and J by 5 bases, and 14 bases separated the two germline ends. CDR1 is SGDLS, CDR2 YYNGEE, per germline. CDR3 DNA sequence: TGTGCCAGCAGCGTAGGTAATAGCCTCGACGAGACCCAGTACTTC. Its translation is CASSVGNSLDETQYF.

J is TRBJ1-2 and V is TRBV6-1; TRBD1 matches at 8 bases. V shed 7 bases and J 4 bases; nucleotides not matched to a gene: 20. Germline values: CDR1 MNHNS, CDR2 SASEGT. The CDR3 sequence is 18 residues long. CDR3 nucleotide sequence: TGTGCCAGCACCTTCATCCACTCGGGGACAGGTGGGACCTATGGCTACACCTTC. Residues: CASTFIHSGTGGTYGYTF.

Remarks on this clonotype: The junction and the germline gene differ at one end; a read error may be behind it. This rearrangement joins TRBV10-3 to TRBJ1-4; D call uncertain. Germline assignment: CDR1 ENHRY and CDR2 SYGVKD. This CDR3 is 18 amino acids long. For the CDR3, the DNA is TGTGCCATCAGTGATTCATACCCAGTTTTGGTCTCGGATGAAAGACTGTTTTTT. This gives the protein CAISDSYPVLVSDERLFF.

This clonotype has a single count. The conserved phenylalanine or tryptophan normally closing the CDR3 is absent here, so this likely arose from a read error. The V gene is TRBV20-1, the J gene TRBJ1-5; 7 bases fit TRBD1. CDR1 DFQATT and CDR2 SNEGSKA come from the germline V gene (reference sequence). V lost 3 bases, J lost 4 bases, and 0 bases stayed unmatched. The CDR3 sequence is 12 residues long. CDR3 loop: CSARDRNQPQHS. CDR3 DNA: TGCAGTGCTAGGGACAGGAATCAGCCCCAGCATTCT.

This clonotype was counted only a few times. The chain is built from TRBV5-4 and TRBJ1-6; D gene unclear. Trimming took 0 bases from V and 13 from J, leaving 11 bases between them. This CDR3 is built from 13 residues. Germline values: CDR1 SGHNT, CDR2 YYREEE (reference sequence). The CDR3 coding sequence is TGTGCCAGCAGCTTGGGTCCTCTTAGGCCCCTCCACTTT. Its protein product is CASSLGPLRPLHF.

A few counts support this clonotype. The V call is TRBV2, the J call TRBJ1-1; 8 nucleotides align to TRBD1. V dropped 5 bases and J dropped 4; count of bases not matched to a gene: 6. CDR3 length: 14 residues. Germline V gene data show CDR1 as SNHLY and CDR2 as FYNNEI. CDR3 coding DNA: TGTGCCAGCAGTTCGTCAGGGGGCGGCACTGAAGCTTTCTTT. The encoded protein is CASSSSGGGTEAFF. The full variable domain, its missing parts supplied by reference TRBV2 and TRBJ1-1, is EPEVTQTPSHQVTQMGQEVILRCVPISNHLYFYWYRQILGQKVEFLVSFYNNEISEKSEIFDDQFSVERPDGSNFTLKIRSTKLEDSAMYFCASSSSGGGTEAFFGQGTRLTVV.

The CDR3 loop is CASSYMGISSNYGYTF. The CDR3 nucleotides are TGTGCCAGCAGTTACATGGGGATAAGCTCTAACTATGGCTACACCTTC. The chain joins TRBV6-6 to TRBJ1-2; D is unclear. Per the germline V gene, CDR1 is MNHNY and CDR2 is SVGAGI (reference sequence). V was trimmed by 2 bases and J by 0 bases, leaving 13 bases between them. The CDR3 totals 16 residues.

The sample holds a few counts of this clonotype. The chain links TRBV2 to TRBJ2-1; 10 bases agree with TRBD2. With V trimmed by 5 bases and J by 6 bases, 4 bases remained unmatched. CDR1 is SNHLY and CDR2 is FYNNEI in the germline V gene. The CDR3 is 14 amino acids. CDR3 amino acids: CASSKRGGPNEQFF. The CDR3 DNA is TGTGCCAGCAGTAAGCGGGGGGGCCCCAATGAGCAGTTCTTC. Supplemented by reference TRBV2 and TRBJ2-1, the full variable domain reads EPEVTQTPSHQVTQMGQEVILRCVPISNHLYFYWYRQILGQKVEFLVSFYNNEISEKSEIFDDQFSVERPDGSNFTLKIRSTKLEDSAMYFCASSKRGGPNEQFFGPGTRLTVL.

J is TRBJ2-5 and V is TRBV4-1; 8 nucleotides align to TRBD1. The DNA end lines up better with TRBJ2-7; the J call may be wrong. The CDR3 covers 14 residues. Germline CDR1 is MGHRA and CDR2 is YSYEKL. The CDR3 sequence: CASSHWDRPYEQYF. The CDR3 coding sequence is TGCGCCAGCAGCCACTGGGACAGGCCCTACGAGCAGTACTTC.

The chain recombines TRBV6-6 with TRBJ1-5; D may be TRBD1 (5 bases). The CDR3 consists of 13 residues. CDR1 is MNHNY and CDR2 is SVGAGI in the germline V gene (reference sequence). The V end was cut by 8 bases, the J end by 3 bases, with 11 bases between. CDR3 coding DNA: TGTGCCAGCTACGACAGCCTCAATCAGCCCCAGCATTTT. This translates into CASYDSLNQPQHF.

The V and J genes are TRBV3-1 and TRBJ2-5; 14 bases align to TRBD2. The DNA end favors TRBJ2-1, so the J call may be wrong. The CDR3 consists of 14 residues. Germline V CDR1 and CDR2: LGHDT, YNNKEL (reference sequence). The CDR3 DNA is TGTGCCAGCAGCGACGGGGGACTAGCGGGGGTTCAGTTCTTC. Translation gives CASSDGGLAGVQFF.

This chain uses TRBV25-1 with TRBJ2-6; the match to TRBD1 covers 12 bases. The CDR3 is made up of 20 amino acids. The junction had 10 bases not matched to a gene; V was cut back by 3 bases and J by 1 base. Germline CDR1 MGHDK, CDR2 SYGVNS. The CDR3: CASSERDRGLYRSGANVLTF. The CDR3 DNA reads TGTGCCAGCAGTGAGAGGGACAGGGGGCTGTATAGGTCTGGGGCCAACGTCCTGACTTTC. Using reference TRBV25-1 and TRBJ2-6 for the parts outside the CDR3, the full variable domain is EADIYQTPRYLVIGTGKKITLECSQTMGHDKMYWYQQDPGMELHLIHYSYGVNSTEKGDLSSESTVSRIRTEHFPLTLESARPSHTSQYLCASSERDRGLYRSGANVLTFGAGSRLTVL.

V and J are TRBV28 and TRBJ2-3; D possibly corresponds to TRBD2 (6 bases). CDR1 is MDHEN and CDR2 is SYDVKM in the germline V gene. This CDR3 spans 17 amino acids. V lost 5 bases, J lost 2 bases, and 20 bases lay in between. CDR3: CASSPGTYRPFTDTQYF. For the CDR3, the DNA is TGTGCCAGCAGTCCCGGGACTTACCGGCCTTTCACAGATACGCAGTATTTT.

CDR3 sequence (DNA): TGTGCCAGCAGCTTATCGGGACAGCAAGAGACCCAGTACTTC. Encoded protein: CASSLSGQQETQYF. The chain joins TRBV7-3 to TRBJ2-5; 7 bases agree with TRBD1. Losses at the gene ends were 2 bases for V and 2 bases for J; bases not matched to a gene: 2. This CDR3 region has 14 residues. From germline, CDR1 is SGHTA and CDR2 FQGTGA.

In the case of this clonotype: Mismatch with germline at one junction end may stem from a read error. The CDR3: CASSALAKETLYF. DNA of the CDR3: TGCGCCAGCAGCGCTCTAGCGAAAGAGACCCTGTACTTC. The chain recombines TRBV5-1 with TRBJ2-5; D perhaps matches TRBD2 (6 bases). Germline values: CDR1 SGHRS, CDR2 YFSETQ. The CDR3 length is 13 residues.